This T cell receptor (beta chain) comes out of a study of CD8+ T cells in alopecia areata. Broader study findings: Under tofacitinib, fewer expanded CD8+ clones appeared among the top 100 scalp clones. Any link of baseline CD8+ expansion to response, resting on one nonresponder, remains uncertain. In scalp and blood during tofacitinib, many expanded lesional clones persisted.

Concerning this clone: Its antigen is still unknown.

This CDR3 region has 15 residues. Looked up from germline, CDR1 is MDHEN and CDR2 is SYDVKM. Trimming took off 2 bases at V and 0 bases at J, with 7 bases between the two ends. Specified treatment: oral pan-JAK inhibitor, 5-10 mg twice daily. Alopecia areata patients provided lesional scalp punch biopsies and peripheral blood. RNA extraction was followed by reverse transcription into cDNA, which acted as the sequencing template. Sequencing used immunoSEQ multiplex PCR; TCRdb keeps in-frame clones, though not all of them. This table holds about 180,000 clones, less than 75% found once. The TCR was taken from a human donor with alopecia areata. The gene calls are TRBV28 and TRBJ1-4; no clear D gene. This specimen consisted of CD4+ T cells sorted from blood, obtained between weeks 55 and 70, from a patient treated with tofacitinib. CDR3 residues: CASSLNGATNEKLFF. The CDR3 region has the DNA TGTGCCAGCAGTTTAAACGGCGCAACTAATGAAAAACTGTTTTTT.